One and the same sample provided the 29 T cell receptor beta chains below, sequenced in a study of technical replicates of blood from a few donors. Profiling relied on immunoSEQ multiplex PCR, and the TCRdb table lists in-frame clones only, not all of them. The data show 45,000 to 65,000 clones, 94% seen once. The sequenced material came from T cells isolated from PBMCs. The receptors stem from a human donor in good health.

As concerns this clone: The junction departs from germline at one end; a sequencing error may be responsible. The chain couples TRBV9 to TRBJ2-1; no firm D call. CDR3 length equals 15 residues. In germline, CDR1 is SGDLS, CDR2 YYNGEE. The CDR3 nucleotides read TGTACCAGCAGCGTAGGGTTTAACACGGGCAATGAGCAGTTCTTC. It yields the protein CTSSVGFNTGNEQFF.

The V and J genes are TRBV5-1 and TRBJ2-1, with a tentative D call TRBD1 (6 bases). The CDR3 has 14 residues. Germline assignment: CDR1 SGHRS and CDR2 YFSETQ. V was cut by 4 bases and J by 7 bases, with 15 bases left in between. In DNA, the CDR3 is TGCGCCAGCAGCCTAGCAGGGGACCTTAATGAGCAGTTCTTC. The encoded protein is CASSLAGDLNEQFF.

The chain couples TRBV7-9 to TRBJ1-1, with 9 bases fitting TRBD1. The germline gives CDR1 SEHNR, CDR2 FQNEAQ (reference sequence). V dropped 4 bases and J dropped 6; count of bases not matched to a gene: 6. The CDR3 is 14 residues long. CDR3 bases: TGTGCCAGCAGCTCAGGACAGGGGCGGCCTGAAGCTTTCTTT. Amino acids: CASSSGQGRPEAFF.

The rearrangement joins TRBV7-9 to TRBJ1-4; 9 nucleotides match TRBD1. Unmatched junction bases numbered 4, after V lost 0 bases and J lost 8 bases. CDR1 SEHNR and CDR2 FQNEAQ come from the germline V gene (reference sequence). This CDR3 is 15 amino acids long. CDR3 region: CASSLATGGGEKLFF. The CDR3 DNA reads TGTGCCAGCAGCTTAGCCACAGGGGGCGGCGAAAAACTGTTTTTT.

The V gene is TRBV6-5, the J gene TRBJ1-1, with D perhaps matching TRBD1 (5 bases). The ends were cut back, 5 bases at V and 6 bases at J, with 19 bases in the middle. Germline V lookup: CDR1 MNHEY, CDR2 SVGAGI. This CDR3 has 15 amino acids. CDR3 amino acids: CASSQVQVFGAEAFF. The DNA for the CDR3 is TGTGCCAGCAGTCAGGTACAGGTTTTTGGTGCTGAAGCTTTCTTT.

This clone was detected only once. The chain has TRBV5-1 and TRBJ2-7, with 9 bases fitting TRBD2. Germline V lookup: CDR1 SGHRS, CDR2 YFSETQ. This CDR3 is 16 amino acids long. The V segment lost 1 base and the J segment 0 bases; nucleotides outside the gene matches: 5. CDR3 amino acids: CASSLSSSGASYEQYF. CDR3 in DNA: TGCGCCAGCAGCTTGTCTTCTAGCGGGGCCTCCTACGAGCAGTACTTC.

The chain links TRBV7-9 to TRBJ1-1; D might be TRBD1 (6 bases). Trimming shortened V by 3 bases and J by 4 bases, and 12 bases separated the two germline ends. CDR1 and CDR2 from the germline V gene are SEHNR and FQNEAQ (reference sequence). This CDR3 region has 14 residues. The CDR3 spells CASSFTQGFTEAFF. In DNA form, the CDR3 reads TGTGCCAGCAGCTTTACACAGGGATTCACTGAAGCTTTCTTT.

V gene TRBV5-4 combines with J gene TRBJ2-1; D unresolved. This CDR3 spans 14 amino acids. Trimming removed 1 base from V and 8 bases from J, with 13 bases in between. The V gene's germline CDR1 is SGHNT and CDR2 YYREEE (reference sequence). DNA for the CDR3: TGTGCCAGCAGCTTGCTACCGGTAAGCGATGAGCAGTTCTTC. Translating gives CASSLLPVSDEQFF.

This chain connects TRBV18 to TRBJ1-1; TRBD1 might be the D (6 bases). Germline CDR1 KGHSH, CDR2 LQKENI. V was trimmed by 4 bases and J by 6 bases, leaving 18 bases between them. The CDR3 is 15 residues long. The CDR3 DNA reads as TGTGCCAGCTCACTAAGAGGGCGCAGGGGCGCTGAAGCTTTCTTT. The encoded protein is CASSLRGRRGAEAFF.

J is TRBJ1-1 and V is TRBV14; a possible D gene is TRBD1 (6 bases). Per the germline V gene, CDR1 is SGHDN and CDR2 is FVKESK. Between the trimmed V and J ends, which lost 2 bases and 2 bases, there was a span of 9 bases. The CDR3 contains 14 residues. The CDR3 here is CASSQLGGNTEAFF. In DNA, the CDR3 is TGTGCCAGCAGCCAACTAGGGGGAAACACTGAAGCTTTCTTT.

The chain recombines TRBV28 with TRBJ1-1, with D perhaps matching TRBD1 (6 bases). CDR1 MDHEN and CDR2 SYDVKM come from the germline V gene. The V end was cut by 10 bases, the J end by 0 bases, with 15 bases between. The CDR3 has 14 residues. The CDR3 loop is CATRRGQMNTEAFF. CDR3 bases: TGTGCCACCCGGCGAGGACAGATGAACACTGAAGCTTTCTTT. Filled out from reference TRBV28 and TRBJ1-1, the complete variable domain reads DVKVTQSSRYLVKRTGEKVFLECVQDMDHENMFWYRQDPGLGLRLIYFSYDVKMKEKGDIPEGYSVSREKKERFSLILESASTNQTSMYLCATRRGQMNTEAFFGQGTRLTVV.

This clone appeared a single time. This rearrangement joins TRBV7-9 to TRBJ2-5; a possible D gene is TRBD2 (5 bases). The V gene's germline CDR1 is SEHNR and CDR2 FQNEAQ (reference sequence). V gave up 6 bases and J gave up 4 bases, with 9 bases separating them. The CDR3 has 12 amino acids. This CDR3 reads CASSWTGETQYF. For the CDR3, the DNA is TGTGCCAGCAGTTGGACTGGAGAGACCCAGTACTTC.

This CDR3 is CASRDRGETQYF. The DNA for the CDR3 is TGTGCCAGCAGAGACAGGGGCGAGACCCAGTACTTC. The chain has TRBV6-5 and TRBJ2-5, with 8 bases fitting TRBD1. V shed 6 bases and J 5 bases; nucleotides not matched to a gene: 2. There are 12 residues in the CDR3. CDR1 and CDR2 (germline): MNHEY, SVGAGI.

This clone was recorded only once. This sequence joins TRBV18 and TRBJ2-2, with D tentatively TRBD2 (6 bases). This CDR3 has 15 residues. Germline V gene sequence: CDR1 KGHSH, CDR2 LQKENI. Trimming removed 6 bases at V and 6 bases at J, with 17 bases between. This chain's CDR3 is CASSSRSGRPGELFF. CDR3 DNA sequence: TGTGCCAGCTCTTCACGATCGGGGAGGCCCGGGGAGCTGTTTTTT.

The J gene is TRBJ2-3, the V gene TRBV13; 8 bases match TRBD2. The junction had 3 bases not matched to a gene; V was cut back by 0 bases and J by 4 bases. CDR3 length: 15 residues. Germline CDR1 reads PRHDT; CDR2 reads FYEKMQ (reference sequence). The CDR3 bases are TGTGCCAGCAGCTTAGGTTCAGCGGGAGCAGATACGCAGTATTTT. Residues: CASSLGSAGADTQYF.

This chain joins TRBV15 and TRBJ1-2; TRBD1 matches 9 bases. V dropped 1 base and J dropped 4; count of bases not matched to a gene: 4. This CDR3 comprises 15 residues. CDR1 is LNHNV and CDR2 is YYDKDF in the germline V gene (reference sequence). The CDR3: CATSRGTGVAYGYTF. CDR3 DNA sequence: TGTGCCACCAGCAGAGGGACAGGGGTCGCCTATGGCTACACCTTC.

This chain links TRBV10-3 with TRBJ2-7, with D possibly TRBD1 on 5 matching bases. In germline, CDR1 is ENHRY, CDR2 SYGVKD. The CDR3 spans 14 residues. The ends were cut back, 2 bases at V and 3 bases at J, with 11 bases in the middle. The CDR3 here is CAISEDSKFYEQYF. CDR3 DNA: TGTGCCATCAGTGAGGACAGCAAGTTCTACGAGCAGTACTTC.

This clone has just one count. V is TRBV28 and J is TRBJ2-1; D is perhaps TRBD1 (5 bases). The germline CDR1 and CDR2 sequences are MDHEN and SYDVKM. The CDR3 consists of 14 residues. Trimming shortened V by 4 bases and J by 7 bases, and 14 bases separated the two germline ends. The CDR3 DNA reads as TGTGCCAGCAGTTCACCAGGGATCGTTAATGAGCAGTTCTTC. Its protein product is CASSSPGIVNEQFF.

This clone was picked up many times. This sequence joins TRBV7-8 and TRBJ1-5; 8 bases match TRBD1. The germline V gene has CDR1 SGHVS and CDR2 FQNEAQ. J was trimmed by 6 bases and V by 5 bases; bases with no gene match: 9. CDR3 length: 15 residues. The CDR3 bases are TGTGCCAGCAGCCGTGACAGGGGTCCATCTCAGCCCCAGCATTTT. Protein: CASSRDRGPSQPQHF.

The V and J genes are TRBV11-2 and TRBJ2-5, with 8 bases aligning to TRBD1. The CDR3 consists of 15 residues. Unmatched junction bases numbered 6, after V lost 1 base and J lost 5 bases. The germline V gene encodes CDR1 SGHAT and CDR2 FQNNGV. The CDR3 DNA reads as TGTGCCAGCAGCTTAGGACAGGGGCCGACGGAGACCCAGTACTTC. Translating gives CASSLGQGPTETQYF.

The chain has TRBV5-4 and TRBJ1-1; 9 bases line up with TRBD1. The germline CDR1 and CDR2 sequences are SGHNT and YYREEE (reference sequence). J lost 3 bases, V lost 4 bases, and 10 bases had no gene match. The length of the CDR3 is 16 residues. The CDR3 DNA follows: TGTGCCAGCAGCCCTTGGACAGGGGAGTTGTACACTGAAGCTTTCTTT. This gives the protein CASSPWTGELYTEAFF.

V gene TRBV5-1 combines with J gene TRBJ2-2; 13 bases match TRBD2. Losses at the gene ends were 4 bases for V and 6 bases for J; bases not matched to a gene: 6. Germline V gene sequence: CDR1 SGHRS, CDR2 YFSETQ. This CDR3 has 16 amino acids. This CDR3 reads CASSPLAGGHSGELFF. The CDR3 DNA sequence: TGCGCCAGCAGCCCACTAGCGGGGGGGCATTCCGGGGAGCTGTTTTTT.

The chain links TRBV5-1 to TRBJ2-7; 11 bases fit TRBD1. V gave up 2 bases and J gave up 2 bases; unmatched junction bases: 3. Per the germline V gene, CDR1 is SGHRS and CDR2 is YFSETQ. The CDR3 has 15 residues. CDR3 sequence reads: CASSFGTGGTYEQYF. In DNA, the CDR3 is TGCGCCAGCAGCTTCGGGACAGGGGGGACCTACGAGCAGTACTTC. Drawing the rest from reference TRBV5-1 and TRBJ2-7, the complete variable domain is KAGVTQTPRYLIKTRGQQVTLSCSPISGHRSVSWYQQTPGQGLQFLFEYFSETQRNKGNFPGRFSGRQFSNSRSEMNVSTLELGDSALYLCASSFGTGGTYEQYFGPGTRLTVT.

The chain uses TRBV5-4 and TRBJ2-5, with D unclear. The germline CDR1 and CDR2 sequences are SGHNT and YYREEE (reference sequence). This CDR3 is 15 amino acids long. The V gene lost 0 bases and the J gene lost 5 bases, with 14 bases spanning the gap. Here the CDR3 DNA reads TGTGCCAGCAGCTTGGTATATGGCAGTGGCGAGACCCAGTACTTC. Protein product: CASSLVYGSGETQYF.

The V call is TRBV28, the J call TRBJ2-1; the match to TRBD2 covers 10 bases. V lost 5 bases, J lost 10 bases, and 8 bases stayed unmatched. CDR1 is MDHEN and CDR2 is SYDVKM in the germline V gene. The CDR3 length is 14 residues. The CDR3 here is CASSPGGSGREQFF. CDR3 in DNA: TGTGCCAGCAGTCCCGGGGGTAGCGGGAGGGAGCAGTTCTTC.

As DNA, the CDR3 is TGCGCCAGCAGTGAGTCCCCCCTAGATGAGCAGTTCTTC. Translated: CASSESPLDEQFF. The J gene is TRBJ2-1, the V gene TRBV10-1; D is undetermined. Germline-derived CDR1 and CDR2 are WNHNN and SYGVQD (reference sequence). The CDR3 totals 13 residues. V dropped 0 bases and J dropped 8 bases, with 8 bases sitting between them.

V and J are TRBV11-3 and TRBJ2-5; 8 bases agree with TRBD2. The CDR3 has 14 amino acids. Per germline, CDR1 SGHNT and CDR2 YENEEA. J lost 7 bases, V lost 4 bases, and 8 bases had no gene match. CDR3 DNA sequence: TGTGCCAGCAGCTCCGGGACGAGCGGGAGGACCCAGTACTTC. This codes for CASSSGTSGRTQYF.

This clone came up once. The genes are TRBV11-3 and TRBJ1-6, with 9 bases aligning to TRBD1. The CDR3 length is 16 residues. From germline, CDR1 is SGHNT and CDR2 YENEEA. J was trimmed by 6 bases and V by 0 bases; bases with no gene match: 3. The chain's CDR3 is CASSLEHRGLNSPLHF. In DNA, the CDR3 is TGTGCCAGCAGCTTAGAGCACAGGGGGCTTAATTCACCCCTCCACTTT.

This clone came up once. V is TRBV10-3 and J is TRBJ2-7, with 7 bases lining up with TRBD1. The CDR3 totals 13 residues. The junction had 9 bases not matched to a gene; V was cut back by 6 bases and J by 7 bases. In germline, CDR1 is ENHRY, CDR2 SYGVKD. CDR3: CAISPGQQREQYF. As DNA, the CDR3 is TGTGCCATCAGCCCGGGACAGCAGAGAGAGCAGTACTTC.